This TCR beta chain came from a study of T cell responses to AZD1222 COVID-19 vaccine. As for the study in general: Samples with a second dose at about 4 or about 12 weeks were pooled together.

Generated by immunoSEQ multiplex PCR, the TCRdb table keeps only in-frame clones and is missing some. This sample has 95,000 or so clones, with approximately 91% found just once. The CDR3 extends over 12 amino acids. Material: peripheral blood, obtained on day 0 of AZD1222 vaccination. The chain links TRBV21-1 to TRBJ1-3. TRBV21-1 is labeled a pseudogene. This TCR derives from an adult in good health. The CDR3 sequence is CATSGRGHTIYF. The CDR3 region has the DNA TGTGCCACCTCAGGGAGGGGTCACACCATATATTTT.